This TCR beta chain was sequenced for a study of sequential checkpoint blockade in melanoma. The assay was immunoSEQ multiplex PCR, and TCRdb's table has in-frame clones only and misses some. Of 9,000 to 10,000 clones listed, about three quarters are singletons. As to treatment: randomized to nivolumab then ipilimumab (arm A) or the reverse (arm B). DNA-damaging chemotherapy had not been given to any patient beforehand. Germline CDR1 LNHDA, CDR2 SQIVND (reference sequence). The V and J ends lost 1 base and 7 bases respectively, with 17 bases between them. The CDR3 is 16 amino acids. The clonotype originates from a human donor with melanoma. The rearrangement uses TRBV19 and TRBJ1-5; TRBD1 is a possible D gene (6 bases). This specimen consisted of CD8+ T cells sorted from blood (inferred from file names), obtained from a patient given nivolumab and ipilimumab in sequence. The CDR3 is CASSIGGTGGLQPQHF. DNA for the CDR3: TGTGCCAGTAGTATAGGGGGAACCGGGGGGCTACAGCCCCAGCATTTT.